This T cell receptor beta chain was observed in a study of blood T cell repertoires in COVID-19. Study information: T cells, B-cell-depleted T cells, or PBMCs provided the cDNA or gDNA that served as material.

CDR3 size: 15 residues. From germline, CDR1 is SGHTA and CDR2 FQGNSA. J was trimmed by 3 bases and V by 5 bases; bases with no gene match: 7. In the study's own analysis: How many nucleated cells were present was estimated from reference gene primer amplification. The data were produced by immunoSEQ multiplex PCR, yet TCRdb's version contains in-frame clones alone and is incomplete. V, J and clone size were drawn from that table, and D and trimming were deduced from the DNA. The table includes around 30,000 clones, 84% detected once. This chain links TRBV7-2 with TRBJ1-5, with 7 bases fitting TRBD1. The sequence was collected from a human donor in a cohort sampled during active COVID-19. Material for sequencing was peripheral blood. Here the CDR3 reads CASSIQQGNNQPQHF. CDR3 DNA sequence: TGTGCCAGCAGCATCCAACAGGGGAACAATCAGCCCCAGCATTTT. The whole variable domain, filled in from reference TRBV7-2 and TRBJ1-5, reads GAGVSQSPSNKVTEKGKDVELRCDPISGHTALYWYRQSLGQGLEFLIYFQGNSAPDKSGLPSDRFSAERTGGSVSTLTIQRTQQEDSAVYLCASSIQQGNNQPQHFGDGTRLSIL.